This record concerns one TCR beta chain sequence. Antigen: not known. This sample was taken from a study of CD8+CD57+ T cells in acquired aplastic anemia. Genomic DNA, serving as template, underwent TCR beta VDJ and CDR3 profiling. TCRdb analysed the reads with MiXCR anew, one entry per CDR3 protein. The table records over 200,000 distinct CDR3 sequences, under 65% of them present only once. Study-wide results and caveats: For CD8+ Simpson's diversity, patients and controls showed no significant difference.

Sequencing was carried out using sorted CD4+, CD8+, or CD8+CD57+ T cells (not recorded which) from PBMCs. The clonotype was recovered from a human donor in good health.

The CDR3 DNA reads TGTGCCAGCAGTTTCATTAGCGGGGGTACGGAGACCCAGTACTTC. Translated: CASSFISGGTETQYF. The chain joins TRBV12-3 or TRBV12-4 to TRBJ2-5; 9 bases fit TRBD2. The length of the CDR3 is 15 residues. Trimming cost V 3 bases and J 5 bases; bases outside gene matches: 7.